This T cell receptor (beta chain) stems from a study of memory CD4+ T cells and cytomegalovirus serostatus. The sort gate was single viable CD3+CD4+CD8-CD45RO+ cells for memory CD4+ T cells. Using immunoSEQ multiplex PCR, the repertoire was profiled, and TCRdb retains in-frame clones only, with some absent. The table records approximately 70,000 clones, around 76% of them present only once. The TCR originated in an adult in good health and CMV-seropositive. The sequencing input was memory CD4+ T cells from blood.

CDR3 amino acids: CASRNTGANVLTF. The CDR3 DNA follows: TGTGCCAGCAGGAATACAGGGGCCAACGTCCTGACTTTC. The rearrangement uses TRBV6-5 and TRBJ2-6; D ambiguous. This CDR3 has 13 residues. Per germline, CDR1 MNHEY and CDR2 SVGAGI. Trimming cost V 6 bases and J 4 bases, with 7 bases left between them.